These 18 T cell receptor beta chains originate from one sample sequenced in a study of shared clonotypes between healthy human individuals (dated by TCRdb to between 2020 and 2021). The library relied on the immunoSEQ multiplex PCR assay. Held by TCRdb, this immuneACCESS table contains in-frame sequences only and omits some clones. Under half of the omission traces to an unresolved V gene where checked; the cause of the rest is unknown. The sample profile shows about 2.2 million clones; 90% to 95% of them were found once. The ten largest clones capture over 1.5% of the sample. CD8 naive samples were obtained by positive selection for CCR7 among CD45RO-negative cells, yielding a CD45RA+CCR7+ population from which TemRA cells were excluded. Sequenced: naive CD8+ T cells from PBMCs. This sample's cell subset or site label indicates: CD45RA+CCR7+. The origin of the receptors is a man younger than 30 in good health. Some clones in this sample may be carry-over from other donors' samples.

This chain uses TRBV9 with TRBJ2-5; D remains ambiguous. The CDR3 is 14 residues long. With 0 bases removed from V and 5 bases from J, the gap between germline ends came to 11 bases. Germline V gene sequence: CDR1 SGDLS, CDR2 YYNGEE. The chain's CDR3 is CASSVGASLETQYF. The CDR3 DNA follows: TGTGCCAGCAGCGTAGGCGCGTCTCTGGAGACCCAGTACTTC.

The rearrangement uses TRBV9 and TRBJ1-2; 7 bases are shared with TRBD1. The CDR3 runs 13 residues. V was clipped by 4 bases and J by 7 bases; unmatched bases: 7. The germline gives CDR1 SGDLS, CDR2 YYNGEE. CDR3 in amino acids: CASSNSTGIGYTF. DNA for the CDR3: TGTGCCAGCAGCAATTCGACAGGGATTGGCTACACCTTC.

V gene TRBV27 combines with J gene TRBJ2-3; D is tentatively TRBD1 or TRBD2 (5 bases each). V lost 4 bases and J lost 5, with 13 bases in between. The germline V gene has CDR1 MNHEY and CDR2 SMNVEV (reference sequence). The CDR3 has 14 residues. The CDR3 DNA is TGTGCCAGCAGTTCCGGGACCAGACAAGATACGCAGTATTTT. Amino acids: CASSSGTRQDTQYF.

The chain employs TRBV11-1 and TRBJ2-7; D not certain. The CDR3 runs to 14 residues. Germline CDR1 reads SGHAT; CDR2 reads FQDESV (reference sequence). V was pared by 3 bases and J by 3 bases, with 12 bases between. This chain's CDR3 is CASSFGKFNYEQYF. As DNA, the CDR3 is TGTGCCAGCAGCTTTGGCAAGTTTAACTACGAGCAGTACTTC.

This chain joins TRBV7-2 and TRBJ1-2; D gene ambiguous. From germline, CDR1 is SGHTA and CDR2 FQGNSA. The CDR3 loop spans 12 amino acids. V lost 4 bases, J lost 8 bases, and 11 bases lay in between. CDR3 region: CASSSGLGGYTF. The CDR3 bases are TGTGCCAGCAGCTCCGGCCTGGGGGGCTACACCTTC.

This clone appeared a single time. Other DNA sequences in this sample translate to the same CDR3. The gene calls are TRBV29-1 and TRBJ2-7; D gene uncertain. CDR1 SQVTM and CDR2 ANQGSEA come from the germline V gene. The CDR3 totals 11 residues. Trimming stripped 6 bases from V and 0 bases from J, with 6 bases between. The CDR3 loop reads CSVKHSYEQYF. CDR3 nucleotide sequence: TGCAGCGTCAAACACTCCTACGAGCAGTACTTC.

The rearrangement links TRBV7-9 to TRBJ2-7; the match to TRBD1 covers 7 bases. This CDR3 has 16 amino acids. Looked up from germline, CDR1 is SEHNR and CDR2 is FQNEAQ (reference sequence). J was trimmed by 3 bases and V by 2 bases; bases with no gene match: 10. For the CDR3, the DNA is TGTGCCAGCAGCTTACCACGACAGGGACCCGACTACGAGCAGTACTTC. This sequence encodes CASSLPRQGPDYEQYF.

This chain connects TRBV15 to TRBJ2-5; D tentatively reads TRBD1 or TRBD2 (5 bases each). V was trimmed by 0 bases and J by 4 bases, leaving 12 bases between them. The CDR3 has 15 amino acids. The germline CDR1 and CDR2 sequences are LNHNV and YYDKDF (reference sequence). The CDR3 region has the DNA TGTGCCACCAGCAGAGATGATTGGGGACGAGAGACCCAGTACTTC. This translates into CATSRDDWGRETQYF.

A remark on this clone: This specimen includes other DNA sequences encoding the same CDR3. The rearrangement joins TRBV30 to TRBJ1-5; D uncertain. CDR1 and CDR2 from the germline V gene are GTSNPN and SVGIG (reference sequence). The CDR3 runs 14 residues. V gave up 2 bases and J gave up 0 bases, with 8 bases separating them. Here the CDR3 DNA reads TGTGCCTGGAGTTTTGGCGATAGCAATCAGCCCCAGCATTTT. This sequence encodes CAWSFGDSNQPQHF.

This chain connects TRBV11-3 to TRBJ2-7, with D possibly being TRBD1 (5 bases). Germline V gives CDR1 SGHNT, CDR2 YENEEA. The length of the CDR3 is 13 residues. V gave up 3 bases and J gave up 1 base, with 7 bases separating them. CDR3 residues: CASSFRQSYEQYF. In DNA, the CDR3 is TGTGCCAGCAGCTTTAGACAGTCCTACGAGCAGTACTTC.

Only one count was recorded for this clone. The CDR3 DNA reads TGCGCCAGCAGCGCCACTAGCGCCGGTTATACGCAGTATTTT. Its translation: CASSATSAGYTQYF. The chain uses TRBV4-3 and TRBJ2-3, with 7 bases lining up with TRBD2. Germline loops: CDR1 LGHNA, CDR2 YSLEER. V trimming: 5 bases; J trimming: 7 bases; junction bases outside the gene matches: 9. The CDR3 has 14 amino acids.

The genes are TRBV9 and TRBJ2-1; a possible D gene is TRBD2 (5 bases). The CDR3 length is 17 residues. V lost 0 bases and J lost 4, with 17 bases in between. The germline CDR1 and CDR2 sequences are SGDLS and YYNGEE. The CDR3 is CASSVDYTGMRYNEQFF. In DNA, the CDR3 is TGTGCCAGCAGCGTAGACTATACGGGGATGCGGTACAATGAGCAGTTCTTC.

The CDR3 reads CASSQDLGTLNTGELFF. The CDR3 DNA sequence: TGCGCCAGCAGCCAAGATCTGGGGACGCTGAACACCGGGGAGCTGTTTTTT. The rearrangement uses TRBV4-3 and TRBJ2-2; D is possibly TRBD1 or TRBD2 (5 bases each). The V end was cut by 0 bases, the J end by 1 base, with 12 bases between. This CDR3 comprises 17 residues. CDR1 LGHNA and CDR2 YSLEER come from the germline V gene.

This clone was detected only once. The V and J genes are TRBV12-2 and TRBJ1-1; the D segment call TRBD1 is taken from the table without a DNA check. TRBV12-2 is shown as a pseudogene. The CDR3 spans 17 residues. CDR3 residues: CASRPDNGQGINTEAFF. The CDR3 DNA reads as TGTGCAAGTCGCCCTGACAATGGACAGGGGATAAACACTGAAGCTTTCTTT.

In the case of this clone: In the same sample, other DNA sequences code for this CDR3. CDR3: CASSGLAGGYEQYF. CDR3 in DNA: TGTGCCAGCAGCGGACTAGCGGGAGGCTACGAGCAGTACTTC. The chain has TRBV27 and TRBJ2-7; TRBD2 matches at 14 bases. The CDR3 has 14 amino acids. Germline values: CDR1 MNHEY, CDR2 SMNVEV (reference sequence). V lost 6 bases to trimming and J lost 3 bases; unmatched junction nucleotides: 1.

The CDR3 sequence: CASSGTGWEQYF. CDR3 DNA: TGTGCCAGCAGCGGGACAGGGTGGGAGCAGTACTTC. This rearrangement joins TRBV7-6 to TRBJ2-7; TRBD1 aligns across 9 bases. The length of the CDR3 is 12 residues. The junction had 3 bases not matched to a gene; V was cut back by 5 bases and J by 7 bases. The V gene's germline CDR1 is SGHVS and CDR2 FNYEAQ.

The sample holds a few counts of this clone. Other nucleotide sequences from this sample produce the same CDR3. The rearrangement joins TRBV30 to TRBJ1-1; D is unresolved. The V end lost 3 bases, the J end lost 4 bases, and 12 bases lay between the germline ends. The CDR3 consists of 13 residues. Germline loops: CDR1 GTSNPN, CDR2 SVGIG (reference sequence). The CDR3 protein is CAWSRTGGTEAFF. The CDR3 nucleotides are TGTGCCTGGAGCCGGACGGGAGGCACTGAAGCTTTCTTT.

The CDR3 loop is CATSSEEGRDEYEQYF. In DNA, the CDR3 is TGTGCCACCAGCAGTGAAGAGGGCAGGGATGAGTACGAGCAGTACTTC. V gene TRBV15 combines with J gene TRBJ2-7; D is tentatively TRBD1 or TRBD2 (5 bases each). Trimming cost V 3 bases and J 4 bases, with 19 bases left between them. Germline CDR1 is LNHNV and CDR2 is YYDKDF (reference sequence). The CDR3 loop spans 16 amino acids.